The present T cell receptor (beta chain) was sequenced within a study of vaccination effects on CD4 cells after COVID-19. As for the study in general: Sampling occurred a median 72 days post second dose, range 14 to 241.

Study-level results: Clones from infection and from vaccination both contracted markedly late after vaccination.

The V and J ends lost 1 base and 5 bases, in that order; junction bases with no gene match: 8. This CDR3 region has 17 residues. CDR1 and CDR2 (germline): LGHNA, YNFKEQ. Repertoires were generated with immunoSEQ multiplex PCR, while TCRdb's copy carries only in-frame clones and drops some. The sample lists about 28,000 clones, around 70% occurring once. As to this clone: The antigen remains undetermined.

After expansion with viral peptide pools in the ViraFEST assay, antigen-specific CD4+ T cells were sequenced. Following culture for about ten days, CD4+ T cells were isolated. Participants were given two doses of BNT162b2 or mRNA-1273 vaccine. Previously uninfected by SARS-CoV-2, the vaccine recipients also showed negative nucleocapsid antibodies. On days 3 and 7, fresh IL-2 medium replaced half the medium. The specimen comprised CD4+ T cells from PBMCs cultured with HCoV-NL63 spike peptides, sampled after COVID-19 vaccination. This chain links TRBV4-2 with TRBJ2-1, with 10 bases aligning to TRBD1. This clonotype was obtained from a human donor who received a COVID-19 vaccine. The CDR3 DNA reads TGTGCCAGCAGCCAAGGTATGATAGGACAGGGGGACAATGAGCAGTTCTTC. Translated: CASSQGMIGQGDNEQFF.